This T cell receptor (beta chain) was captured by sequencing in a study of blood T cell repertoires in COVID-19. Overall study: Spain, Italy and the United States supplied samples that represented acute and convalescent COVID-19. T cells, B-cell-depleted T cells, or PBMCs supplied cDNA or gDNA.

The authors' processing: Researchers report that nucleated cell counts were estimated from reference gene primer amplification. Profiled with immunoSEQ multiplex PCR; TCRdb holds only in-frame clones, not every one. Clonal size and the V and J genes are those of that table, whereas D and trimming came from the DNA. The table has 270,000 or so clones, about nine tenths seen once. The CDR3 contains 16 residues. J lost 11 bases, V lost 4 bases, and 13 bases had no gene match. The V gene's germline CDR1 is SGHDT and CDR2 YYEEEE. The clonotype comes from a woman in her forties who had recovered from COVID-19. J is TRBJ2-6 and V is TRBV5-6; TRBD1 aligns across 9 bases. Sequenced sample: peripheral blood. Written as DNA, the CDR3 is TGTGCCAGCAGCCTACATAGGGGGACAGGGACCCACGTCCTGACTTTC. Amino acid sequence: CASSLHRGTGTHVLTF.